This note documents a single T cell receptor (beta chain) sequence. V was trimmed by 3 bases and J by 6 bases, leaving 16 bases between them. This CDR3 is built from 15 residues. Per the germline V gene, CDR1 is MNHEY and CDR2 is SMNVEV (reference sequence). The sample belongs to a study of cytomegalovirus exposure and HLA in healthy donors. Study at large: Prior work identified 95 million to 120 million unique TCR beta sequences in some 180 million T cells.

Use of 60 Vbeta and 13 Jbeta primers characterized the PCR. Profiled with immunoSEQ multiplex PCR; TCRdb holds only in-frame clones, not every one. The sample comprises more than 100,000 clones, around 83% of which are singletons, and around 8.1% rests with the top ten. Sequencing was carried out using PBMCs. The sequence was collected from a woman aged 45 to 65 in good health and CMV-seropositive. The chain links TRBV27 to TRBJ2-3; a possible D gene is TRBD2 (6 bases). The CDR3, as DNA: TGTGCCAGCAGTTTTTCTTTGGCGGGGCGCGATACGCAGTATTTT. This gives the protein CASSFSLAGRDTQYF.